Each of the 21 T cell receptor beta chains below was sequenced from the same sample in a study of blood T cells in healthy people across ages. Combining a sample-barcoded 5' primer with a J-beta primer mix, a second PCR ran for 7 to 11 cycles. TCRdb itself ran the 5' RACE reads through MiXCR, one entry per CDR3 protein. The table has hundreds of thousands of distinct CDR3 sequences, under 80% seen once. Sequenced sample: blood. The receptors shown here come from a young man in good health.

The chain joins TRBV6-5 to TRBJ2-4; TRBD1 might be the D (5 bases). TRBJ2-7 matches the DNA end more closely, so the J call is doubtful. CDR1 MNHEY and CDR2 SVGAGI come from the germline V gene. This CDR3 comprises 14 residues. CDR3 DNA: TGTGCCAGCAGTTACGCTCGACAGCTGCACGAGCAGTACTTC. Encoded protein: CASSYARQLHEQYF.

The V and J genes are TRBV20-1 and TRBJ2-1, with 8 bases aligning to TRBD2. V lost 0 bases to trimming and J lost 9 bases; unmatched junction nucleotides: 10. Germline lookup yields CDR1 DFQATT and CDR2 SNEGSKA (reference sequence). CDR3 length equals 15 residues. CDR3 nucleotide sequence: TGCAGTGCTAGAGAGCATGGGACTAGAGGGGGTGAGCAGTTCTTC. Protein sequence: CSAREHGTRGGEQFF.

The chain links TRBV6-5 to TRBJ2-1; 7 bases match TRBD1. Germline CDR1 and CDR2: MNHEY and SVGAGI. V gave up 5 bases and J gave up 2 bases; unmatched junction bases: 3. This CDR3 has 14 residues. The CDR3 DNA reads TGTGCCAGCAGTCGAGGGACAGCCTACAATGAGCAGTTCTTC. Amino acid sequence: CASSRGTAYNEQFF.

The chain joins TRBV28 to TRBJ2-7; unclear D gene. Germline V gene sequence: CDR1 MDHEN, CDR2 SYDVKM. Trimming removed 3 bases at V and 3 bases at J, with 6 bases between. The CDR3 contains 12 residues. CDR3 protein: CASSFHSYEQYF. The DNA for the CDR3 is TGTGCCAGCAGTTTCCACAGCTACGAGCAGTACTTC. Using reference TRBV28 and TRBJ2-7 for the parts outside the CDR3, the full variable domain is DVKVTQSSRYLVKRTGEKVFLECVQDMDHENMFWYRQDPGLGLRLIYFSYDVKMKEKGDIPEGYSVSREKKERFSLILESASTNQTSMYLCASSFHSYEQYFGPGTRLTVT.

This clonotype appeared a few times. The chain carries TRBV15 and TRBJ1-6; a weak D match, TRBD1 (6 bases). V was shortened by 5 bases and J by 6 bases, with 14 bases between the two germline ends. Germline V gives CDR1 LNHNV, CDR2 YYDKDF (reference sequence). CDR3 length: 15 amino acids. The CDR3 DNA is TGTGCCACCAGCCGAGGGCGGACAGCTAATTCACCCCTCCACTTT. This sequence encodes CATSRGRTANSPLHF.

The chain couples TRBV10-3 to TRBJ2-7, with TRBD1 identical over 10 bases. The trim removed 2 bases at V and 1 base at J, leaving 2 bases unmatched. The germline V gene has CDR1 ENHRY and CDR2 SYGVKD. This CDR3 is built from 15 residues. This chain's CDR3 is CAISERGQGSYEQYF. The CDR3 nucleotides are TGTGCCATCAGTGAGCGGGGACAGGGGTCCTACGAGCAGTACTTC.

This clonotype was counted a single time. CDR3 sequence (DNA): TGTGCCAGCAGCTATGTTCACACTAGCACAGATACGCAGTATTTT. Translated, it gives CASSYVHTSTDTQYF. The chain uses TRBV7-8 and TRBJ2-3; D gene ambiguous. Germline V gene sequence: CDR1 SGHVS, CDR2 FQNEAQ. There are 15 residues in the CDR3. The ends were cut back, 4 bases at V and 0 bases at J, with 11 bases in the middle.

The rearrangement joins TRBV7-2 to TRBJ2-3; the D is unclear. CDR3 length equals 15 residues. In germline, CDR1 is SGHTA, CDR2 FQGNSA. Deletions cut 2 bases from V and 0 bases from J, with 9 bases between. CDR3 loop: CASSLMSGSTDTQYF. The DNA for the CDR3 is TGTGCCAGCAGCTTAATGTCTGGGAGCACAGATACGCAGTATTTT. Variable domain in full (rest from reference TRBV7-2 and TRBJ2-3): GAGVSQSPSNKVTEKGKDVELRCDPISGHTALYWYRQSLGQGLEFLIYFQGNSAPDKSGLPSDRFSAERTGGSVSTLTIQRTQQEDSAVYLCASSLMSGSTDTQYFGPGTRLTVL.

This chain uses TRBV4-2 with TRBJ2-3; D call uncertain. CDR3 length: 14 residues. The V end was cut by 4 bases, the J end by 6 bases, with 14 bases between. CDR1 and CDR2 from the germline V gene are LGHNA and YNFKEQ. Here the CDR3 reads CASSPMRELDTQYF. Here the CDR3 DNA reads TGTGCCAGCAGCCCCATGAGAGAATTGGATACGCAGTATTTT.

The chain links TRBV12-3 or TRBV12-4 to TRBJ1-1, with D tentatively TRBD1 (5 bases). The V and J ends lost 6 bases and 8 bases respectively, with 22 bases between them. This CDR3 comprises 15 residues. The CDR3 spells CASRLARTRDPEAFF. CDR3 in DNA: TGTGCCAGCAGACTTGCCAGGACAAGGGATCCGGAAGCTTTCTTT.

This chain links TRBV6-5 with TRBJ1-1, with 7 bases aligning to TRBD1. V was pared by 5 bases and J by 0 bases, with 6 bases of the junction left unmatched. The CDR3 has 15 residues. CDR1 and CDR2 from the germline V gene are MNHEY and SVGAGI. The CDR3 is CASSANRGLNTEAFF. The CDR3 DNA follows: TGTGCCAGCAGTGCGAACAGGGGCCTGAACACTGAAGCTTTCTTT.

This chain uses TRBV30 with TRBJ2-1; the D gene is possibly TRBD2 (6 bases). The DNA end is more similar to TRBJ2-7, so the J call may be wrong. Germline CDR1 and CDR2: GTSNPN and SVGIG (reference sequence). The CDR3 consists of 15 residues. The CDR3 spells CAWSVLGGPYNEQYF. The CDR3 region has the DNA TGTGCCTGGAGTGTACTCGGGGGACCCTACAATGAGCAGTACTTC.

The CDR3 protein is CSALASGGISYNEQFF. The CDR3 DNA is TGCAGTGCTCTGGCTTCAGGGGGCATTTCCTACAATGAGCAGTTCTTC. The rearrangement links TRBV20-1 to TRBJ2-1, with 8 bases matching TRBD1. Per the germline V gene, CDR1 is DFQATT and CDR2 is SNEGSKA (reference sequence). V dropped 5 bases and J dropped 1; count of bases not matched to a gene: 10. This CDR3 contains 16 residues.

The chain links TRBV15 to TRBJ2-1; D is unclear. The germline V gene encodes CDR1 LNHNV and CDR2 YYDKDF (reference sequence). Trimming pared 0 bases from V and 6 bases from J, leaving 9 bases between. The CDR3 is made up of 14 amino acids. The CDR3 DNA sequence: TGTGCCACCAGCAGAGACAGGTCTTCCAATGAGCAGTTCTTC. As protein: CATSRDRSSNEQFF.

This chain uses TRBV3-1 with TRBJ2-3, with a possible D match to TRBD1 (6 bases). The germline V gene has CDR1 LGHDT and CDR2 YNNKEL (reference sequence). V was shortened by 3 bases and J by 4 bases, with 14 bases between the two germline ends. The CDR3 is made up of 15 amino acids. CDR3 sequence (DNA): TGTGCCAGCAGCCAGATTGGGGGCAGGTCAGATACGCAGTATTTT. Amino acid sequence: CASSQIGGRSDTQYF.

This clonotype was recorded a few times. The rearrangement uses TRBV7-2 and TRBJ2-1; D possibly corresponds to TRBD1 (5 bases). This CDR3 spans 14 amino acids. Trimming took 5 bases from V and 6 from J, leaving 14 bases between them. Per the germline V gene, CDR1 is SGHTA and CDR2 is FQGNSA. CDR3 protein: CASSKGAGINEQFF. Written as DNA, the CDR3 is TGTGCCAGCAGCAAAGGGGCAGGGATCAATGAGCAGTTCTTC.

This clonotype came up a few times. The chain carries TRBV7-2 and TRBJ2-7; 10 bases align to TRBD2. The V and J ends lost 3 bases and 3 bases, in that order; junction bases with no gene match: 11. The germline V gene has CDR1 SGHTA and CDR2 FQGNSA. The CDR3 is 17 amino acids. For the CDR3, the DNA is TGTGCCAGCAGCTTCCTTTTTCCGGCTAGCGGGAGCTACGAGCAGTACTTC. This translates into CASSFLFPASGSYEQYF.

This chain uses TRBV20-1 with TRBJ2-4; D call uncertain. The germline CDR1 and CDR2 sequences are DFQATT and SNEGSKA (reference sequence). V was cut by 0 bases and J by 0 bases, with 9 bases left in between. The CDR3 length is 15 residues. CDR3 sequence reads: CSARDKVLAKNIQYF. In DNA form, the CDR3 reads TGCAGTGCTAGAGATAAGGTGTTAGCCAAAAACATTCAGTACTTC.

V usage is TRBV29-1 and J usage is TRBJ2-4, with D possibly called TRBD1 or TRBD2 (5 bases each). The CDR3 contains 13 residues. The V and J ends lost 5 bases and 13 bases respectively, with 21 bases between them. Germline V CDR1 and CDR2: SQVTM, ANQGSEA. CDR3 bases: TGCAGCGTTTTTTTGGCACTGTTGGGGGAGCAGTACTTC. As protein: CSVFLALLGEQYF.

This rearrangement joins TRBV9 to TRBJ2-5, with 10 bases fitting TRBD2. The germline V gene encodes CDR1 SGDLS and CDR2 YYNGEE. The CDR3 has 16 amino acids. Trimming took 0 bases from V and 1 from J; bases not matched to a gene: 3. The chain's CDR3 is CASSVVIAGGQETQYF. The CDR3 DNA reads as TGTGCCAGCAGCGTAGTAATAGCGGGGGGCCAAGAGACCCAGTACTTC.

CDR3 residues: CASSQDPAVKGSPLHF. The CDR3 DNA reads TGTGCCAGCAGCCAAGATCCAGCAGTTAAAGGTTCACCCCTCCACTTT. The gene calls are TRBV4-2 and TRBJ1-6, with D unclear. From germline, CDR1 is LGHNA and CDR2 YNFKEQ. The CDR3 runs 16 residues. With 0 bases removed from V and 9 bases from J, the gap between germline ends came to 15 bases.